This T cell receptor (beta chain) was retrieved from a study of blood T cell repertoires in COVID-19. At the level of the study: Both acute and convalescent COVID-19 samples were obtained from the United States, Italy and Spain.

This CDR3 comprises 12 residues. V lost 6 bases, J lost 8 bases, and 4 bases stayed unmatched. Libraries were prepared by immunoSEQ multiplex PCR; TCRdb keeps only in-frame clonotypes and omits some of them. The sample consists of 200,000 to 300,000 clones, approximately 80% of them appearing once. The chain combines TRBV12-3 or TRBV12-4 with TRBJ1-1; 9 bases are shared with TRBD1. The specimen sequenced was peripheral blood. The TCR was taken from a woman older than 75 with COVID-19, enrolled during active disease. CDR3 DNA sequence: TGTGCCAGCAGCTCCGGGACAGGGGAAGCTTTCTTT. It yields the protein CASSSGTGEAFF.